The 18 T cell receptor beta chains below were found in one sample sequenced in a study of blood T cell repertoires in COVID-19. The assay was immunoSEQ multiplex PCR, and TCRdb's table has in-frame clones only and misses some. The sample lists fewer than 250,000 clones, 80% to 85% occurring once. Sequencing was performed on peripheral blood. Source of these receptors: a man aged 25-45 years with active or convalescent COVID-19.

The J gene is TRBJ1-3, the V gene TRBV9, with TRBD1 as a possible D gene (5 bases). The CDR3 totals 16 residues. Germline values: CDR1 SGDLS, CDR2 YYNGEE. V lost 4 bases, J lost 1 base, and 15 bases lay in between. The CDR3 region is CASSPRPGTSGNTIYF. The CDR3, as DNA: TGTGCCAGCAGCCCCCGCCCCGGGACTTCTGGAAACACCATATATTTT.

The J gene is TRBJ2-5, the V gene TRBV6-4, with 12 bases aligning to TRBD1. The junction had 13 bases not matched to a gene; V was cut back by 6 bases and J by 5 bases. From germline, CDR1 is MRHNA and CDR2 SNTAGT. The CDR3 runs 17 residues. The CDR3 sequence: CASRPLGGQGAGETQYF. The CDR3 coding sequence is TGTGCCAGCAGGCCGCTGGGGGGACAGGGGGCTGGGGAGACCCAGTACTTC.

The V call is TRBV2, the J call TRBJ1-2, with unresolved D. This CDR3 is built from 17 residues. V gave up 3 bases and J gave up 2 bases, with 19 bases separating them. Looked up from germline, CDR1 is SNHLY and CDR2 is FYNNEI. Written as DNA, the CDR3 is TGTGCCAGCAGTGAGCAGGCCCGCCGGTCAGCAAACTATGGCTACACCTTC. It translates to CASSEQARRSANYGYTF.

The chain employs TRBV28 and TRBJ2-7; 9 bases match TRBD2. Germline CDR1 MDHEN, CDR2 SYDVKM. This CDR3 region has 19 residues. The V gene end was trimmed by 3 bases and the J gene end by 0 bases; junction bases not matched to a gene: 15. CDR3 loop: CASSLGRGLAIVLSYEQYF. In DNA form, the CDR3 reads TGTGCCAGCAGTTTGGGTCGGGGACTAGCAATCGTTCTCTCCTACGAGCAGTACTTC.

The V and J genes are TRBV13 and TRBJ2-2; D unclear. The V end was cut by 5 bases, the J end by 8 bases, with 9 bases between. The CDR3 totals 12 residues. Germline V lookup: CDR1 PRHDT, CDR2 FYEKMQ (reference sequence). In DNA form, the CDR3 reads TGTGCCAGCAGCCATCAGGAAGGGGAGCTGTTTTTT. Translation: CASSHQEGELFF. Together with reference TRBV13 and TRBJ2-2, the CDR3 gives the full variable domain: AAGVIQSPRHLIKEKRETATLKCYPIPRHDTVYWYQQGPGQDPQFLISFYEKMQSDKGSIPDRFSAQQFSDYHSELNMSSLELGDSALYFCASSHQEGELFFGEGSRLTVL.

V is TRBV21-1 and J is TRBJ2-6; the DNA was not used to check the table's D call, TRBD2. TRBV21-1 is a pseudogene. This CDR3 is 17 amino acids long. The CDR3 is CASSKEPPNSGANVLTF. The CDR3 DNA sequence: TGTGCCAGCAGCAAAGAGCCGCCCAACTCTGGGGCCAACGTCCTGACTTTC.

The chain has TRBV6-2 or TRBV6-3 and TRBJ2-7; 7 bases map to TRBD2. With 5 bases clipped from V and 7 bases from J, the junction kept 11 bases outside the gene matches. Germline V CDR1 and CDR2: MNHEY, SVGEGT. The CDR3 runs 14 residues. The DNA of the CDR3 is TGTGCCAGCAGTCGGACTGCACTGGGGGGGGAGCAGTACTTC. It is translated as CASSRTALGGEQYF.

V and J are TRBV28 and TRBJ1-6, with 9 bases aligning to TRBD1. The CDR3 length is 14 residues. V lost 7 bases to trimming and J lost 4 bases; unmatched junction nucleotides: 2. The V gene's germline CDR1 is MDHEN and CDR2 SYDVKM. CDR3 DNA: TGTGCCAGCAAGGGACAGGGATATAATTCACCCCTCCACTTT. Amino acid sequence: CASKGQGYNSPLHF.

J is TRBJ2-7 and V is TRBV14, with a weak D call TRBD1 (6 bases). Germline assignment: CDR1 SGHDN and CDR2 FVKESK. V was clipped by 1 base and J by 0 bases, with 13 bases between them. The CDR3 consists of 16 residues. The CDR3 nucleotides are TGTGCCAGCAGCCAAGGAGGGGACATCGTCTCCTACGAGCAGTACTTC. Amino acids: CASSQGGDIVSYEQYF.

This chain uses TRBV12-3 or TRBV12-4 with TRBJ1-1; D remains ambiguous. V lost 7 bases and J 1 base, leaving 7 bases between the germline ends. This CDR3 spans 12 amino acids. CDR3 region: CASIGENTEAFF. Written as DNA, the CDR3 is TGTGCCAGCATCGGGGAGAACACTGAAGCTTTCTTT.

The CDR3 sequence is CSVVRGAYEQYF. Here the CDR3 DNA reads TGCAGCGTTGTCAGGGGGGCCTACGAGCAGTACTTC. The genes are TRBV29-1 and TRBJ2-7, with a tentative D call TRBD1 (7 bases). This CDR3 spans 12 amino acids. The germline CDR1 and CDR2 sequences are SQVTM and ANQGSEA. The ends were cut back, 4 bases at V and 2 bases at J, with 9 bases in the middle.

J is TRBJ2-7 and V is TRBV7-2; maybe TRBD2 (5 bases). Germline-derived CDR1 and CDR2 are SGHTA and FQGNSA. The V gene lost 2 bases and the J gene lost 4 bases, with 9 bases spanning the gap. The CDR3 has 13 amino acids. CDR3: CASSLRSGYEQYF. The CDR3, as DNA: TGTGCCAGCAGCTTAAGATCGGGGTACGAGCAGTACTTC.

This clone appeared a few times. This sequence joins TRBV9 and TRBJ2-3; TRBD1 is a possible D gene (5 bases). The length of the CDR3 is 15 residues. Between the trimmed V and J ends, which lost 3 bases and 0 bases, there was a span of 11 bases. CDR1 is SGDLS, CDR2 YYNGEE, per germline. The CDR3 protein is CASSGGRGSTDTQYF. CDR3 DNA sequence: TGTGCCAGCAGCGGGGGAAGGGGTAGCACAGATACGCAGTATTTT.

This clone occurred once. This sequence joins TRBV7-8 and TRBJ2-1, with TRBD2 as a possible D gene (5 bases). The CDR3 spans 15 residues. Trimming took off 2 bases at V and 1 base at J, with 9 bases between the two ends. Germline V gives CDR1 SGHVS, CDR2 FQNEAQ. The CDR3 region is CASSLSEGSYNEQFF. In nucleotides, the CDR3 is TGTGCCAGCAGCTTATCCGAGGGATCCTACAATGAGCAGTTCTTC.

This chain connects TRBV7-9 to TRBJ2-1; weak D call: TRBD2 (6 bases). The V end was cut by 6 bases, the J end by 1 base, with 13 bases between. Looked up from germline, CDR1 is SEHNR and CDR2 is FQNEAQ (reference sequence). The CDR3 is made up of 15 amino acids. The CDR3 is CASRASGTSYNEQFF. In DNA, the CDR3 is TGTGCCAGCAGAGCGTCCGGGACTTCCTACAATGAGCAGTTCTTC.

The V gene is TRBV12-3 or TRBV12-4, the J gene TRBJ2-3; perhaps TRBD1 as D (6 bases). V dropped 7 bases and J dropped 2 bases, with 10 bases sitting between them. The CDR3 is 13 amino acids. The CDR3 nucleotides read TGTGCCAGCACCGGGACACACACAGATACGCAGTATTTT. It translates to CASTGTHTDTQYF.

The chain has TRBV19 and TRBJ2-1, with 7 bases that match TRBD1. The V segment lost 4 bases and the J segment 7 bases; nucleotides outside the gene matches: 7. Germline V gene sequence: CDR1 LNHDA, CDR2 SQIVND (reference sequence). The CDR3 runs to 14 residues. CDR3 DNA: TGTGCCAGTAGTAGACAGGAGGACAGGAATGAGCAGTTCTTC. Its translation: CASSRQEDRNEQFF.

V is TRBV7-2 and J is TRBJ2-7; 8 nucleotides match TRBD1. Germline CDR1 is SGHTA and CDR2 is FQGNSA. Trimming cost V 3 bases and J 7 bases; bases outside gene matches: 8. This CDR3 has 14 amino acids. CDR3 DNA sequence: TGTGCCAGCAGCTTCTCGACAGGGGCGGGGGAGCAGTACTTC. Translating it yields CASSFSTGAGEQYF.